A selection of T cell receptor beta chains follows, all from one sample in a study of cytomegalovirus exposure and HLA in healthy donors. Profiled with immunoSEQ multiplex PCR; TCRdb holds only in-frame clones, not every one. The table has some 57,000 clones, approximately 52% seen once. The specimen sequenced was PBMCs. Receptor source: a human donor in good health. CDR3s include the opening cysteine and the closing phenylalanine or tryptophan. The D gene is left open where the match is weak. Clone sizes are given selectively: once, few, many, or a class where the clone is expanded.

NA | NA | TRBJ2-1 | TRBV6-6 | TGTGCCAGCAGTGACCGGGGGTCCTACAATGAGCAGTTCTTC | CASSDRGSYNEQFF
NA | TRBD1 | TRBJ1-1 | TRBV15 | TGTGCCACTACCCGCCCAGGGACAGCGAACACTGAAGCTTTCTTT | CATTRPGTANTEAFF
NA | TRBD1 | TRBJ1-2 | TRBV29-1 | TGCAGCGTTTCGACAGGGACCTATGGCTACACCTTC | CSVSTGTYGYTF
NA | TRBD1 | TRBJ1-1 | TRBV28 | TGTGCCAGCAGTCGGGACAGCCTGAACACTGAAGCTTTCTTT | CASSRDSLNTEAFF
once | NA | TRBJ2-7 | TRBV18 | TGTGCCAGCTCACCACCAGCCCTATCCTACGAGCAGTACTTC | CASSPPALSYEQYF
NA | NA | TRBJ1-1 | TRBV7-9 | TGTGCCAGCAGCTTAGGGCAGGGCACTGAAGCTTTCTTT | CASSLGQGTEAFF
NA | NA | TRBJ2-5 | TRBV5-4 | TGTGCCAGCAGCCCGGAATGGAGGCGGGAGACCCAGTACTTC | CASSPEWRRETQYF
few | TRBD1 | TRBJ2-1 | TRBV7-9 | TGTGCCAGCAGACCCGGGACAGGGCTGAATGAGCAGTTCTTC | CASRPGTGLNEQFF
few | TRBD1 | TRBJ2-2 | TRBV6-1 | TGTGCCAGCAGCCCACAGGGGTGGGCCACCGGGGAGCTGTTTTTT | CASSPQGWATGELFF
NA | TRBD1 | TRBJ2-7 | TRBV29-1 | TGCAGCGTTGAGAGACAGGGGTTTTACGAGCAGTACTTC | CSVERQGFYEQYF
NA | NA | TRBJ1-2 | TRBV29-1 | TGCAGCGTTGAAGCAGGCCCCTATGGCTACACCTTC | CSVEAGPYGYTF
NA | TRBD1 | TRBJ2-7 | TRBV29-1 | TGCCGCGTCGGGACAGGGTTTACCTACGAGCAGTACTTC | CRVGTGFTYEQYF
NA | TRBD1 | TRBJ2-1 | TRBV4-1 | TGCGCCAGCAGCCAGGCCTTGGACAGGCGCAAAGCTTACAATGAGCAGTTCTTC | CASSQALDRRKAYNEQFF
NA | TRBD2 | TRBJ2-7 | TRBV19 | TGTGCCAGTACCGGGGGGGACGTGGGTGGCGAGCAGTACTTC | CASTGGDVGGEQYF
NA | NA | TRBJ2-1 | TRBV6-6 | TGTGCCAGCAGTTCAGGGGGGAGCTCCTACAATGAGCAGTTCTTC | CASSSGGSSYNEQFF
few | TRBD1 | TRBJ2-5 | TRBV23-1 | TGCGCCAGCAGTCAATCGACAGGGGAAGAGACCCAGTACTTC | CASSQSTGEETQYF
few | NA | TRBJ1-2 | TRBV4-1 | TGCGCCAGCAGCCAAGATAGCGGGGGCGGCTATGGCTACACCTTC | CASSQDSGGGYGYTF
NA | NA | TRBJ1-2 | TRBV7-2 | TGTGCCAGCAGCCCAGTTCTGGCTAACTATGGCTACACCTTC | CASSPVLANYGYTF
NA | NA | TRBJ2-1 | TRBV5-4 | TGTGCCAGCAGCTTGGCCCCAGGGGAATACAATGAGCAGTTCTTC | CASSLAPGEYNEQFF
NA | TRBD1 | TRBJ1-1 | TRBV7-9 | TGTGCCAGCAGCCCCACACGGGCACAGGGGGGGACTGAAGCTTTCTTT | CASSPTRAQGGTEAFF
few | TRBD1 | TRBJ1-2 | TRBV15 | TGTGCCACCAGCGGCAGGGGGCGTTTCTATGGCTACACCTTC | CATSGRGRFYGYTF
few | TRBD1 | TRBJ1-1 | TRBV5-1 | TGCGCCAGCAGCCAAGGGGACAGGGCGGCTGGCACTGAAGCTTTCTTT | CASSQGDRAAGTEAFF
NA | NA | TRBJ1-2 | TRBV5-1 | TGCGCCAGCAGCTCTATGGGGGCAGCCTATGGCTACACCTTC | CASSSMGAAYGYTF
NA | NA | TRBJ2-2 | TRBV2 | TGTGCCAGCAGTGTACAGGGCTCCACCGGGGAGCTGTTTTTT | CASSVQGSTGELFF
once | NA | TRBJ1-2 | TRBV19 | TGTGCCAGTAGTCCGCCTGGGGGGGGCGGCTATGGCTACACCTTC | CASSPPGGGGYGYTF
NA | NA | TRBJ1-6 | TRBV7-9 | TGTGCCAGCAGCCCAGAGACAGTCTATAATTCACCCCTCCACTTT | CASSPETVYNSPLHF
NA | NA | TRBJ2-5 | TRBV11-2 | TGTGCCAGCAGCCCTCGACTGGAGACCCAGTACTTC | CASSPRLETQYF
NA | TRBD1 | TRBJ2-6 | TRBV19 | TGTGCCAGTAGAGGGCAGGGGGCGCCCTCTGGGGCCAACGTCCTGACTTTC | CASRGQGAPSGANVLTF
many | TRBD2 | TRBJ2-5 | TRBV19 | TGTGCCAGTAGATTAGCGGGGGAGACCCAGTACTTC | CASRLAGETQYF
NA | TRBD1 | TRBJ2-7 | TRBV7-9 | TGTGCCAGCAGCTTACAGGGGGCTTCTACGGGGCAGTACTTC | CASSLQGASTGQYF
NA | TRBD1 | TRBJ2-5 | TRBV2 | TGTGCCAGCAGTCCAAGACAGGGGTACCAAGAGACCCAGTACTTC | CASSPRQGYQETQYF
NA | NA | TRBJ2-7 | TRBV7-9 | TGTGCCAGCAGCCCGACACAGGGTGAGCAGTACTTC | CASSPTQGEQYF
few | NA | TRBJ1-2 | TRBV6-5 | TGTGCCAGCAGTTACTTAACAGGAAACTATGGCTACACCTTC | CASSYLTGNYGYTF
NA | NA | TRBJ1-6 | TRBV30 | TGTGCCTGGACAGGGGAGATAATTCGTTCACCCCTCCACTTT | CAWTGEIIRSPLHF
once | TRBD1 | TRBJ1-4 | TRBV18 | TGTGCCAGCTCGCACAGGGGGGAAAATGGAAAACTGTTTTTT | CASSHRGENGKLFF
NA | TRBD1 | TRBJ1-2 | TRBV27 | TGTGCCAGCAGTAGGGACAGGGGCCCAGCGGAAGGGTATGGCTACACCTTC | CASSRDRGPAEGYGYTF
few | TRBD1 | TRBJ1-6 | TRBV19 | TGTGCCAGTAGTATATTCCCGGGACAGGGGAATTCACCCCTCCACTTT | CASSIFPGQGNSPLHF
NA | TRBD2 | TRBJ2-7 | TRBV9 | TGTGCCAGCAGCGTAGCCCCTAGCGGGGCCTACGAGCAGTACTTC | CASSVAPSGAYEQYF
NA | TRBD1 | TRBJ1-1 | TRBV6-6 | TGTGCCAGCACTCGACGACAGGGAGCGGTCTCTGAAGCTTTCTTT | CASTRRQGAVSEAFF
NA | NA | TRBJ1-6 | TRBV13 | TGTGCCAGCAGCTTAGGACAGCTATATTCACCCCTCCACTTT | CASSLGQLYSPLHF
NA | NA | TRBJ2-6 | TRBV14 | TGTGCCAGCAGCCCGACCGACAGTACCGGGGCCAACGTCCTGACTTTC | CASSPTDSTGANVLTF
NA | NA | TRBJ2-3 | TRBV21-1 | TGTGCCAGCAGCCCCAGGCGGCAGGGGATTCCAGATACGCAGTATTTT | CASSPRRQGIPDTQYF
few | TRBD1 | TRBJ2-7 | TRBV19 | TGTGCCAGTAGTAACCGGGACAGGGGGAACTACGAGCAGTACTTC | CASSNRDRGNYEQYF
NA | TRBD2 | TRBJ2-1 | TRBV10-3 | TGTGCCATCAGTGGTCGTGGGGGGGTTCTCTGGAATGAGCAGTTCTTC | CAISGRGGVLWNEQFF
few | TRBD1 | TRBJ2-7 | TRBV7-2 | TGTGCCAGCAGTTTTGGGACAGGGGGGAAATCCTACGAGCAGTACTTC | CASSFGTGGKSYEQYF
NA | TRBD2 | TRBJ2-4 | TRBV15 | TGTGCCACCAGCAATAGCGGGGGGGCCTCGGACATTCAGTACTTC | CATSNSGGASDIQYF
medium-sized | TRBD1 | TRBJ1-1 | TRBV5-1 | TGCGCCAGCAGCATACGGACAGGCTTCACTGAAGCTTTCTTT | CASSIRTGFTEAFF
NA | NA | TRBJ2-1 | TRBV5-1 | TGCGCCAGCACCCTAGGGGACTGGAACAATGAGCAGTTCTTC | CASTLGDWNNEQFF
many | NA | TRBJ2-6 | TRBV7-9 | TGTGCCAGCAGCTCCCTAGGCTCTGGGGCCAACGTCCTGACTTTC | CASSSLGSGANVLTF
NA | TRBD1 | TRBJ1-1 | TRBV10-1 | TGCGCCAGCAGTGAGGACAGGGGGCCTGGTGAAGCTTTCTTT | CASSEDRGPGEAFF
few | NA | TRBJ1-2 | TRBV9 | TGTGCCAGCAGCCCCCACGGAGACGCTCCCTCAGGGGGCTACACCTTC | CASSPHGDAPSGGYTF
few | NA | TRBJ1-2 | TRBV4-1 | TGCGCCAGCAGCCTTCAACCCCTGGAGCCGGGGGGCTACACCTTC | CASSLQPLEPGGYTF